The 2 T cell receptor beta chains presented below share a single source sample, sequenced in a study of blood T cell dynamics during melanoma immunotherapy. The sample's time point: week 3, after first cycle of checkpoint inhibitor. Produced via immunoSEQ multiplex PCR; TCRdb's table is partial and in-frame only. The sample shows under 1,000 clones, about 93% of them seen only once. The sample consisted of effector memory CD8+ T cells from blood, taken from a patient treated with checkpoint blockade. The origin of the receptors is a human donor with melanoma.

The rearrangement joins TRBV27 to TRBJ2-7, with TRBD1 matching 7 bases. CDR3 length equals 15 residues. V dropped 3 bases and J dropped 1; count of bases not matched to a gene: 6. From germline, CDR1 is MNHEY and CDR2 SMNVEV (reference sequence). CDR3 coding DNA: TGTGCCAGCAGTTTCCTTGGACAGGATTCCTACGAGCAGTACTTC. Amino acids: CASSFLGQDSYEQYF.

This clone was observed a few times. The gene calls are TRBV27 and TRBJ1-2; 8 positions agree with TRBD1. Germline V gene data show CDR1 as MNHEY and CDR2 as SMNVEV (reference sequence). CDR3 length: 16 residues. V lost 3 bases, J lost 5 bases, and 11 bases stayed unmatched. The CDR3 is CASSLGATGAGYGYTF. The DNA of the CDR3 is TGTGCCAGCAGTTTGGGCGCGACAGGGGCCGGGTATGGCTACACCTTC.